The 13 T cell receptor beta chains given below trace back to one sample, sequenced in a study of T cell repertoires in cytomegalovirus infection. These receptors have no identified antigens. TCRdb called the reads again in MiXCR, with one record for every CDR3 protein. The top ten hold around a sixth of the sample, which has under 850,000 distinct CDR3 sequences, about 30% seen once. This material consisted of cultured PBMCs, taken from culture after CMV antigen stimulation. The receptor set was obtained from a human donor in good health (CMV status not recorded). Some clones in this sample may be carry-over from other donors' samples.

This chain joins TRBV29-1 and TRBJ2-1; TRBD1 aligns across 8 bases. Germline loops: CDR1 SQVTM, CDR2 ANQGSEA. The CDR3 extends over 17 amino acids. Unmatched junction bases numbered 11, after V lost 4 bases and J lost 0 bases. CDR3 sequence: CSVAGEGTGGSYNEQFF. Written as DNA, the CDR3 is TGCAGCGTTGCTGGGGAAGGGACAGGAGGCTCCTACAATGAGCAGTTCTTC.

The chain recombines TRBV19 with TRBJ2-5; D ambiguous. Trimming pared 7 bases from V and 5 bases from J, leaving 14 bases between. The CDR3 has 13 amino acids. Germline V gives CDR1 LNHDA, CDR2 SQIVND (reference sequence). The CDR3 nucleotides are TGTGCCAGTACCTTATCTCCGTTGGAGACCCAGTACTTC. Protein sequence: CASTLSPLETQYF.

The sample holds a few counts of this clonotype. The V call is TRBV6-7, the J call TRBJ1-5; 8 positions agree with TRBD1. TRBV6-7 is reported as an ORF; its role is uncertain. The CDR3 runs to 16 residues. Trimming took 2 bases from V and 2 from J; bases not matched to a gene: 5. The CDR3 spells CASSYDQGAGNQPQHF. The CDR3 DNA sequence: TGTGCCAGCAGTTACGATCAGGGGGCCGGCAATCAGCCCCAGCATTTT.

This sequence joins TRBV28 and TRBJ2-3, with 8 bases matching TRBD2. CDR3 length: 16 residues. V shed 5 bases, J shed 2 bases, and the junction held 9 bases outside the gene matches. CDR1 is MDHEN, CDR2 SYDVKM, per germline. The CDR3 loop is CASSLDPGGDTDTQYF. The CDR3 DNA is TGTGCCAGCAGTCTAGACCCGGGGGGGGACACAGATACGCAGTATTTT.

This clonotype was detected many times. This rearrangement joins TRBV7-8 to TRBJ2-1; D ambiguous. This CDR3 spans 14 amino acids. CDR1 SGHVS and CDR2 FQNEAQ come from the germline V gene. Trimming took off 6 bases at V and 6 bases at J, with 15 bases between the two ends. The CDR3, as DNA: TGTGCCAGCAGAGGACCCCGTTGGGGCAATGAGCAGTTCTTC. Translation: CASRGPRWGNEQFF.

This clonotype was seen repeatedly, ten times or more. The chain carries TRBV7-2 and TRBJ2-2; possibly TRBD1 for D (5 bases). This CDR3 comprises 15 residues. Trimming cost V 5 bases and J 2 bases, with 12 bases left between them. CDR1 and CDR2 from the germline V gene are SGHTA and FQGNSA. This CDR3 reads CASSTRQRNTGELFF. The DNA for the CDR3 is TGTGCCAGCAGCACACGACAGAGAAACACCGGGGAGCTGTTTTTT. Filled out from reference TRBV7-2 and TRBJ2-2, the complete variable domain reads GAGVSQSPSNKVTEKGKDVELRCDPISGHTALYWYRQSLGQGLEFLIYFQGNSAPDKSGLPSDRFSAERTGGSVSTLTIQRTQQEDSAVYLCASSTRQRNTGELFFGEGSRLTVL.

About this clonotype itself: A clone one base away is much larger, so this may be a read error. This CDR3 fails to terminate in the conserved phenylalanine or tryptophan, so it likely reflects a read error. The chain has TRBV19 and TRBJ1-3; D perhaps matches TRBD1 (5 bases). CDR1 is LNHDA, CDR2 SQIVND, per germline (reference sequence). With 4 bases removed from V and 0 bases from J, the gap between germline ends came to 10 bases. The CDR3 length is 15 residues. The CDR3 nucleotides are TGTGCCAGTAGTACGGGGACCGCCTCTGGAAACACCATATATCTT. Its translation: CASSTGTASGNTIYL.

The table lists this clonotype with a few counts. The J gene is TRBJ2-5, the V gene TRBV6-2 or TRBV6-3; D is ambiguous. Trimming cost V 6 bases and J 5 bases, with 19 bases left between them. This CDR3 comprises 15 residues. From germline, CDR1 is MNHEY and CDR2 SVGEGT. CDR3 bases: TGTGCCAGCAGACTAAGTGGTAGGGCACGGGAGACCCAGTACTTC. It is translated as CASRLSGRARETQYF.

The CDR3 bases are TGCGCCAGCAGCCGAAGTGACAATTCACCCCTCCACTTT. Its translation is CASSRSDNSPLHF. The chain carries TRBV4-3 and TRBJ1-6, with D hard to call. Trimming cost V 4 bases and J 7 bases, with 8 bases left between them. CDR1 and CDR2 (germline): LGHNA, YSLEER. The CDR3 sequence is 13 residues long.

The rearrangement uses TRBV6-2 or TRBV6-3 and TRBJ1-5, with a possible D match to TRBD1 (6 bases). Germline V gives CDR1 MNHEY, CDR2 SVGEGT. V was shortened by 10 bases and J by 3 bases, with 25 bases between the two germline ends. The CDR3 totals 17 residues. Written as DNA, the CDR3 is TGTGCCACCAGGGGACTCGGGTCCGCGGAGCTCAATCAGCCCCAGCATTTT. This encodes CATRGLGSAELNQPQHF.

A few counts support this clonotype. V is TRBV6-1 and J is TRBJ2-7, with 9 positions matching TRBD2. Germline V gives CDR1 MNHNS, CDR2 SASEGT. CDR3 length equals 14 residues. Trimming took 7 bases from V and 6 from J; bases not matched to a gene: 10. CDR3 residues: CASTILAGGPEQYF. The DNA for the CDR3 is TGTGCCAGCACGATATTGGCGGGAGGGCCCGAGCAGTACTTC.

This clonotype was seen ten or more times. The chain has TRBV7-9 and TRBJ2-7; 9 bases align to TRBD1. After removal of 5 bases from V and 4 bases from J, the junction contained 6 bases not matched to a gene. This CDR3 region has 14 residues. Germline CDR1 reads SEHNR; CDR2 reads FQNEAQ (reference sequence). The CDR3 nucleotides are TGTGCCAGCAGCCCCCCGGACAGGGGTTACGAGCAGTACTTC. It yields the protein CASSPPDRGYEQYF.

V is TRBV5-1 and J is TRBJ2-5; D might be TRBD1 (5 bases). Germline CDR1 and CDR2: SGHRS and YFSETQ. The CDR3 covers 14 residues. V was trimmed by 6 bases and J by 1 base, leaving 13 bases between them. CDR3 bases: TGCGCCAGCACCCAGGGCCGATTCCAAGAGACCCAGTACTTC. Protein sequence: CASTQGRFQETQYF.